Listed below are T cell receptor beta chains from one sample, sequenced in a study of cytomegalovirus exposure and HLA in healthy donors. Produced via immunoSEQ multiplex PCR; TCRdb's table is partial and in-frame only. The sample contains approximately 170,000 clones, approximately 80% of which appear only once. Sequencing was carried out using PBMCs. Every receptor here comes from a middle-aged woman in good health and CMV-seropositive. Both conserved end residues are part of each CDR3. Fields, in order: D gene, V gene, J gene, clone size, CDR3 DNA, CDR3 protein. A D gene is named only where the DNA matches it firmly. Only some rows state a clone size, as once, few, many or a class for expanded clones.

-	TRBV7-2	TRBJ2-5	-	TGTGCCAGCAGCTCCGTCTCGAGGGAGACCCAGTACTTC	CASSSVSRETQYF
-	TRBV10-3	TRBJ1-4	-	TGTGCCATCAGTGATGATCGGGAAAAACTGTTTTTT	CAISDDREKLFF
TRBD2	TRBV4-2	TRBJ2-2	-	TGTGCCAGCAGCCCCCCCGCGACGGGAGGCACCGGGGAGCTGTTTTTT	CASSPPATGGTGELFF
-	TRBV9	TRBJ1-5	once	TGTGCCAGCAGCGTGGGGCAGAAGGATCAGCCCCAGCATTTT	CASSVGQKDQPQHF
-	TRBV10-1	TRBJ2-1	-	TGCGCCAGCAGTGACCCCCTCAGGGGGGCAAACAATGAGCAGTTCTTC	CASSDPLRGANNEQFF
-	TRBV5-5	TRBJ1-3	few	TGTGCCAGCAGGGAGACCGGCGGAAACACCATATATTTT	CASRETGGNTIYF
-	TRBV12-2	TRBJ2-2	-	TGTGCAAGTCGCTTAGATGCCAGGTCTGGCGGGGAGCTGTTTTTT	CASRLDARSGGELFF
-	TRBV7-9	TRBJ2-6	-	TGTGCCAGCAGCCCCAACCGACAGCTCTCTGGGGCCAACGTCCTGACTTTC	CASSPNRQLSGANVLTF
-	TRBV28	TRBJ1-2	once	TGTGCCAGCACCCAAAGGCGGGGTAGGGATGGCTACACCTTC	CASTQRRGRDGYTF
TRBD2	TRBV6-5	TRBJ2-3	-	TGTGCCACATCAAGGGACGCGGGGGGCGCAGATACGCAGTATTTT	CATSRDAGGADTQYF
-	TRBV5-1	TRBJ2-5	-	TGCGCCAGCAGCTTCACGGGACAAGAGACCCAGTACTTC	CASSFTGQETQYF
TRBD1	TRBV11-2	TRBJ2-1	-	TGTGCCAGCAGCTTAGCCGGGTGGGACAGGGAATACAATGAGCAGTTCTTC	CASSLAGWDREYNEQFF
-	TRBV15	TRBJ1-2	-	TGTGCCACCGGAATCAACCGGGGGGGCGTACCCGTCTTC	CATGINRGGVPVF
-	TRBV7-9	TRBJ2-3	-	TGTGCCAGCAGCCTCGGCGGGTTCACAGATACGCAGTATTTT	CASSLGGFTDTQYF
TRBD2	TRBV9	TRBJ2-3	-	TGTGCCAGCAGCGAGACTAGCTTTAACGTAGATACGCAGTATTTT	CASSETSFNVDTQYF
TRBD1	TRBV7-2	TRBJ1-2	-	TGTGCCAGCAGCTTCAGCGGGGGACAGGGGGCTAAAGGCTACACCTTC	CASSFSGGQGAKGYTF
TRBD1	TRBV7-9	TRBJ1-2	-	TGTGCCAGCAGCTCCCACGAAGAGACAGGGCGGAATGGCTACACCTTC	CASSSHEETGRNGYTF
TRBD1	TRBV9	TRBJ1-4	-	TGTGCCAGCAGCGTCGGACAGGGAGGGGAAAAACTGTTTTTT	CASSVGQGGEKLFF
-	TRBV10-3	TRBJ2-2	-	TGTGCCATCAGCGATACTAGCAAGGGCACCGGGGAGCTGTTTTTT	CAISDTSKGTGELFF
-	TRBV20-1	TRBJ1-4	-	TGCAGTGCGCGGAATAATGAAAAACTGTTTTTT	CSARNNEKLFF
-	TRBV15	TRBJ1-4	-	TGTGCCACCAGCAGAGATGGGGCAGGGGCGACTAATGAAAAACTGTTTTTT	CATSRDGAGATNEKLFF
-	TRBV30	TRBJ2-1	-	TGTGCCTACAACAGGGCAGGTGAGCAGTTCTTC	CAYNRAGEQFF
TRBD1	TRBV19	TRBJ1-4	-	TGTGCCAGTAGTATGGGGGGACAGGGGGCCCTTGGAAGAAAACTGTTTTTT	CASSMGGQGALGRKLFF
TRBD1	TRBV19	TRBJ1-4	-	TGTGCCAGCGGGACAGTTCCAACTAATGAAAAACTGTTTTTT	CASGTVPTNEKLFF
TRBD1	TRBV2	TRBJ2-1	-	TGTGCCAGCAGGCTACAGGGGAGCTCCTACAATGAGCAGTTCTTC	CASRLQGSSYNEQFF
-	TRBV27	TRBJ1-6	-	TGTGCCAGTACGGGAGCCGGGGGTTCGGGATCACCCCTCCACTTT	CASTGAGGSGSPLHF
TRBD1	TRBV10-3	TRBJ1-2	-	TGCGCCATCAGAGTGGGACAGGGGGGTAAAAACTATGGCTACACCTTC	CAIRVGQGGKNYGYTF
-	TRBV30	TRBJ1-2	-	TGTGCCTGGAGTGTATCAGGGAATGGCTACACCTTC	CAWSVSGNGYTF
TRBD1	TRBV5-1	TRBJ1-1	-	TGCGCCAGCAGCTTTGGGACAGGGGTGAGCACTGAAGCTTTCTTT	CASSFGTGVSTEAFF
TRBD2	TRBV29-1	TRBJ2-7	-	TGCAGCGTGCGGGGGGTTTCGTACGAGCAGTACTTC	CSVRGVSYEQYF
TRBD1	TRBV4-2	TRBJ2-5	-	TGTGCCAGCAGCCAGGCGGGGACAGGAAAATCGACCCAGTACTTC	CASSQAGTGKSTQYF
TRBD1	TRBV19	TRBJ1-6	-	TGTGTCAGTAGTGTCACAGGGGGCAAATCACCCCTCCACTTT	CVSSVTGGKSPLHF
-	TRBV7-9	TRBJ2-1	-	TGTGCCAGCAGCTTAGACAGGGCTTACAATGAGCAGTTCTTC	CASSLDRAYNEQFF
TRBD2	TRBV28	TRBJ2-3	-	TGTGCCAGCAGTTTATTGGGACTAGCGGGGGAGGGTGTTACAGATACGCAGTATTTT	CASSLLGLAGEGVTDTQYF